This is a list of T cell receptor beta chains from one sample in a study of T cells in Graves' hyperthyroidism and ophthalmopathy. MiXCR, run by TCRdb on the multiplex PCR reads, gives a single entry per CDR3 protein. The data contain some 490,000 distinct CDR3 sequences, 16% of them seen just once; the ten biggest clones take up 25% to 30%. Sequencing was done on a sample of blood. These receptors were collected from a woman aged 25 to 39 with Graves' ophthalmopathy. CDR3s include the opening cysteine and the closing phenylalanine or tryptophan. A D gene is named only where the DNA matches it firmly. Rows give clone size only sometimes, using once, few, many, or a class for an expanded clone.

CDR3: CASRSGLAGWGAYNEQFF
DNA: TGTGCCAGCAGGTCTGGACTAGCGGGGTGGGGAGCCTACAATGAGCAGTTCTTC
D: TRBD2
J: TRBJ2-1
size: NA
length: 18
V: TRBV7-9

CDR3: CASTPGDGRDNEQFF
DNA: TGTGCCAGCACCCCCGGAGACGGACGGGACAATGAGCAGTTCTTC
D: NA
J: TRBJ2-1
size: many
length: 15
V: TRBV28

CDR3: CASSPRTDPSNQPQHF
DNA: TGTGCCAGCAGCCCTCGGACAGATCCGAGCAATCAGCCCCAGCATTTT
D: NA
J: TRBJ1-5
size: NA
length: 16
V: TRBV6-1

CDR3: CASSYPDRVIQETQYF
DNA: TGTGCCAGCAGTTACCCGGACAGGGTTATTCAAGAGACCCAGTACTTC
D: TRBD1
J: TRBJ2-5
size: NA
length: 16
V: TRBV6-2/TRBV6-3

CDR3: CATSRDPQGPEQYF
DNA: TGTGCCACCAGCAGAGATCCCCAGGGTCCCGAGCAGTACTTC
D: NA
J: TRBJ2-7
size: many
length: 14
V: TRBV15

CDR3: CASSAGLAGSPYNEQFF
DNA: TGTGCCAGCAGCGCCGGACTAGCGGGATCCCCCTACAATGAGCAGTTCTTC
D: TRBD2
J: TRBJ2-1
size: many
length: 17
V: TRBV11-1

CDR3: CSVVTLLAEQYF
DNA: TGCAGCGTTGTGACCCTCTTGGCCGAGCAGTACTTC
D: NA
J: TRBJ2-7
size: many
length: 12
V: TRBV29-1

CDR3: CATKLDRLEETQYF
DNA: TGTGCCACCAAACTGGACAGACTGGAAGAGACCCAGTACTTC
D: NA
J: TRBJ2-5
size: few
length: 14
V: TRBV15

CDR3: CSARPRGEQYF
DNA: TGCAGTGCTAGACCAAGGGGCGAGCAGTACTTC
D: NA
J: TRBJ2-7
size: few
length: 11
V: TRBV20-1

CDR3: CASSLSQHGRGKRGTQYF
DNA: TGTGCCAGCAGTTTAAGCCAGCACGGGCGGGGAAAGAGAGGGACCCAGTACTTC
D: NA
J: TRBJ2-5
size: many
length: 18
V: TRBV12-3/TRBV12-4

CDR3: CASSSIAGNTGELFF
DNA: TGTGCCAGCAGCTCCATAGCGGGAAACACCGGGGAGCTGTTTTTT
D: TRBD2
J: TRBJ2-2
size: few
length: 15
V: TRBV11-2

CDR3: CASSLAPSGRAGDTQYF
DNA: TGTGCCAGCAGCTTAGCGCCGAGCGGGAGGGCCGGAGATACGCAGTATTTT
D: TRBD2
J: TRBJ2-3
size: many
length: 17
V: TRBV11-2

CDR3: CASSFNPGSTYEQYF
DNA: TGTGCCAGCAGCTTCAACCCGGGGTCCACCTACGAGCAGTACTTC
D: NA
J: TRBJ2-7
size: many
length: 15
V: TRBV7-8

CDR3: CSAGILTGGEQFF
DNA: TGCAGTGCTGGTATTCTTACGGGAGGCGAGCAGTTCTTC
D: TRBD2
J: TRBJ2-1
size: NA
length: 13
V: TRBV20-1

CDR3: CSATQEGGTYGYTF
DNA: TGCAGTGCCACCCAGGAGGGGGGTACCTATGGCTACACCTTC
D: NA
J: TRBJ1-2
size: many
length: 14
V: TRBV20-1

CDR3: CASSQTGGQGLWEQYF
DNA: TGTGCCAGCAGTCAAACGGGGGGACAGGGTTTGTGGGAGCAGTACTTC
D: TRBD1
J: TRBJ2-7
size: NA
length: 16
V: TRBV28

CDR3: CASSLFARSSYEQYF
DNA: TGTGCCAGCAGTTTATTTGCCCGGAGCTCCTACGAGCAGTACTTC
D: NA
J: TRBJ2-7
size: NA
length: 15
V: TRBV27

CDR3: CASSLGGQANTGELFF
DNA: TGTGCCAGCAGCTTAGGGGGACAGGCGAACACCGGGGAGCTGTTTTTT
D: TRBD1
J: TRBJ2-2
size: NA
length: 16
V: TRBV11-1

CDR3: CASSLVLAKDEQFF
DNA: TGCGCCAGCAGCTTGGTACTAGCGAAGGATGAGCAGTTCTTC
D: TRBD2
J: TRBJ2-1
size: many
length: 14
V: TRBV5-1

CDR3: CANSPLTSYEQYF
DNA: TGTGCCAACAGTCCGCTCACCTCCTACGAGCAGTACTTC
D: NA
J: TRBJ2-7
size: NA
length: 13
V: TRBV6-1

CDR3: CASSGPTGLGQPQHF
DNA: TGTGCCAGCAGTGGCCCGACAGGTCTCGGTCAGCCCCAGCATTTT
D: NA
J: TRBJ1-5
size: many
length: 15
V: TRBV2